Sequencing of this T cell receptor (beta chain) was carried out in a study of PD-1 blockade in mismatch repair-deficient tumors. Germline CDR1 LGHNT, CDR2 FRNRAP. V shed 6 bases, J shed 4 bases, and the junction held 17 bases outside the gene matches. This CDR3 comprises 17 residues. Stated time point: roughly ten-day in vitro stimulation with candidate neoantigen peptide 3. Cells were stimulated 10 to 11 days with each of more than 5 ELISpot-reactive neoantigens. This clone is categorized as large. No antigen is known for it. Using immunoSEQ multiplex PCR, the repertoire was profiled, and TCRdb retains in-frame clones only, with some absent. Of some 10,000 clones detected, approximately 90% appear once; the ten largest clones hold roughly a tenth.

The chain carries TRBV12-5 and TRBJ2-7; TRBD1 agrees at 8 bases. The source material was cells cultured in vitro, sampled from a patient treated with pembrolizumab. The TCR originated in an adult with mismatch repair-deficient cancer. The CDR3 reads CASGSGPKTGVEYEQYF. For the CDR3, the DNA is TGTGCTAGTGGATCCGGGCCCAAGACAGGGGTGGAGTACGAGCAGTACTTC.